The source of this T cell receptor (beta chain) is a study of graft-versus-host responses after intestinal transplantation. Study-level information: Recipients had multivisceral, liver-intestinal, or isolated intestinal transplants. Every recipient had anti-thymocyte globulin induction and about three years of tacrolimus plus steroids. Notes on the study in general: Patients with graft-donor T cell macrochimerism had high graft-versus-host to host-versus-graft clonal ratios in allografts.

Data came from immunoSEQ multiplex PCR; TCRdb stores just in-frame clones and leaves some out. The table has just over 70,000 clones, about 87% seen once. Notes on this clone: What it recognizes is unknown.

Germline V gene sequence: CDR1 MNHEY, CDR2 SMNVEV (reference sequence). CDR3 length: 14 residues. Between the trimmed V and J ends, which lost 3 bases and 4 bases, there was a span of 12 bases. The gene calls are TRBV27 and TRBJ2-5; perhaps TRBD1 as D (5 bases). This receptor was obtained from a human donor who was the organ donor for an intestinal transplant. The sequencing here drew on unstimulated CD4+ T cells sorted from spleen or lymph node cells, taken before transplant. CDR3 amino acids: CASSLRRQGETQYF. The CDR3 DNA follows: TGTGCCAGCAGTTTGAGAAGGCAGGGAGAGACCCAGTACTTC.